This TCR beta chain is drawn from a study of high-grade serous ovarian cancer treatment subgroups. Study at large: Mean per sample: around 14,000 reads, around 7,300 unique TCR beta rearrangements. Findings of the study overall: These tumor repertoires lack spatial information from bulk sequencing. Same-patient tumor repertoires overlapped at about 0.1 to 0.79; different patients barely overlapped.

Using immunoSEQ multiplex PCR, the repertoire was profiled, and TCRdb retains in-frame clones only, with some absent. The repertoire holds around 8,100 clones, with over 70% as singletons. Tumor tissue was taken before any definitive surgery or chemotherapy was given. Of note for this clone: Its antigen is not identified.

Germline loops: CDR1 GTSNPN, CDR2 SVGIG (reference sequence). CDR3 length: 12 residues. V was clipped by 4 bases and J by 7 bases, with 13 bases between them. The sequenced sample consisted of tumor tissue. The rearrangement joins TRBV30 to TRBJ1-1; perhaps TRBD1 as D (6 bases). This sequence originates from a human donor with high-grade serous ovarian cancer. CDR3 loop: CAWKEGVFEAFF. The CDR3 region has the DNA TGTGCCTGGAAAGAGGGGGTGTTTGAAGCTTTCTTT.